This TCR beta chain came from a study of CD8 T cells in Susac syndrome. It was with random hexamers that roughly 0.45 to 1 ug RNA was reverse transcribed. Amplification of TCR beta CDR3 spanned 54 Vbeta and 13 Jbeta via immunoSEQ multiplex PCR. Via MiXCR, TCRdb re-called the immunoSEQ multiplex PCR reads, giving one row per CDR3 protein. This sample has a few hundred thousand distinct CDR3 sequences; more than 70% occur once, and the top ten carry under 0.15%. TCR beta sequences were obtained from blood CD8+ and CD4+ T cells. Germline V CDR1 and CDR2: DFQATT, SNEGSKA (reference sequence). CDR3 size: 16 residues. The ends lost 4 bases at V and 5 bases at J; junction bases unmatched: 14.

The rearrangement joins TRBV20-1 to TRBJ2-7; TRBD1 agrees at 10 bases. Specimen: CD8+ T cells from PBMCs. This TCR was recovered from a human donor with multiple sclerosis. The CDR3 nucleotides are TGCAGTGCTAACGCCTGGGACAGGGGTATCCCGAACGAGCAGTACTTC. Its translation is CSANAWDRGIPNEQYF.